The TCR beta chain described here comes from a study of shared clonotypes between healthy human individuals. The study's findings and limits: What naive subsets generally showed was a larger estimated richness than memory subsets showed. Since donors were few, the genetic and exposure-history diversity represented was limited.

The CDR3 length is 14 residues. Deletions cut 5 bases from V and 3 bases from J, with 11 bases between. From germline, CDR1 is MDHEN and CDR2 SYDVKM. Generated by immunoSEQ multiplex PCR, the TCRdb table keeps only in-frame clones and is missing some. Of hundreds of thousands of clones listed, less than 80% are singletons. For this clone: What it binds is not known.

The gene calls are TRBV28 and TRBJ2-4; weak D call: TRBD1 (6 bases). Sequencing was performed on memory CD4+ T cells sorted from blood. The subset here: CD45RA-negative fraction. This clonotype originated in a woman aged 25 to 39 in good health. CDR3 region: CASSPGTSKNIQYF. Written as DNA, the CDR3 is TGTGCCAGCAGTCCCGGGACAAGCAAAAACATTCAGTACTTC.